This is a list of T cell receptor beta chains from one sample in a study of blood T cell repertoires in COVID-19. Here immunoSEQ multiplex PCR was the method, and the copy in TCRdb shows in-frame clones only, minus some. The table has some 33,000 clones, 84% seen once. Source material: peripheral blood. Source of these receptors: a human donor in a cohort sampled during active COVID-19. Both conserved end residues are part of each CDR3. Each record gives: CDR3 protein, CDR3 DNA, D gene, V gene, J gene, clone size. D genes are given only for firm matches. Rows give clone size only sometimes, using once, few, many, or a class for an expanded clone.

cdr3_aa: CASRFTGGRAGYTF
cdr3_nt: TGTGCCAGTAGGTTCACAGGGGGCCGTGCGGGCTACACCTTC
d_call: TRBD1
v_call: TRBV19
j_call: TRBJ1-2
clone_size: NA

cdr3_aa: CASSAQGQGIAEAFF
cdr3_nt: TGTGCCAGCAGTGCCCAGGGACAGGGAATAGCTGAAGCTTTCTTT
d_call: TRBD1
v_call: TRBV27
j_call: TRBJ1-1
clone_size: NA

cdr3_aa: CASSYRTASYGYTF
cdr3_nt: TGTGCCAGCAGTTATAGGACAGCCTCCTATGGCTACACCTTC
d_call: NA
v_call: TRBV6-5
j_call: TRBJ1-2
clone_size: NA

cdr3_aa: CASSETLGSSGNTIYF
cdr3_nt: TGTGCCAGCAGCGAGACTCTAGGCAGCTCTGGAAACACCATATATTTT
d_call: NA
v_call: TRBV28
j_call: TRBJ1-3
clone_size: NA

cdr3_aa: CSVAFRDRGLNSPLHF
cdr3_nt: TGCAGCGTTGCCTTCCGGGACAGGGGGCTCAATTCACCCCTCCACTTT
d_call: TRBD1
v_call: TRBV29-1
j_call: TRBJ1-6
clone_size: NA

cdr3_aa: CASSLGPGGSGYGYTF
cdr3_nt: TGTGCCAGCAGCTTAGGACCAGGGGGCTCGGGCTATGGCTACACCTTC
d_call: TRBD1
v_call: TRBV11-2
j_call: TRBJ1-2
clone_size: NA

cdr3_aa: CASSPPGAGGQGDTQYF
cdr3_nt: TGTGCCAGCTCACCCCCCGGGGCAGGGGGCCAGGGAGATACGCAGTATTTT
d_call: TRBD1
v_call: TRBV18
j_call: TRBJ2-3
clone_size: NA

cdr3_aa: CASSNDSPNEQFF
cdr3_nt: TGTGCCAGCAGTAACGACTCGCCCAATGAGCAGTTCTTC
d_call: NA
v_call: TRBV6-2/TRBV6-3
j_call: TRBJ2-1
clone_size: once

cdr3_aa: CASLGTGATYGYTF
cdr3_nt: TGTGCCAGCTTAGGGACAGGGGCGACCTATGGCTACACCTTC
d_call: TRBD1
v_call: TRBV18
j_call: TRBJ1-2
clone_size: NA

cdr3_aa: CASSWQGAGGYTF
cdr3_nt: TGTGCCAGCAGCTGGCAGGGGGCGGGCGGCTACACCTTC
d_call: TRBD1
v_call: TRBV5-4
j_call: TRBJ1-2
clone_size: NA

cdr3_aa: CASSKQWQGTTANYGYTF
cdr3_nt: TGTGCCAGCAGCAAACAATGGCAGGGCACGACCGCTAACTATGGCTACACCTTC
d_call: NA
v_call: TRBV21-1
j_call: TRBJ1-2
clone_size: few

cdr3_aa: CASSLAGPTADTQYF
cdr3_nt: TGTGCCAGCTCGTTAGCGGGACCCACGGCAGATACGCAGTATTTT
d_call: TRBD2
v_call: TRBV5-6
j_call: TRBJ2-3
clone_size: NA

cdr3_aa: CSVDAGNTEAFF
cdr3_nt: TGCAGCGTTGATGCCGGGAACACTGAAGCTTTCTTT
d_call: NA
v_call: TRBV29-1
j_call: TRBJ1-1
clone_size: NA

cdr3_aa: CASRSPGTEPYEQYF
cdr3_nt: TGTGCCAGCAGATCCCCAGGGACAGAACCCTACGAGCAGTACTTC
d_call: TRBD1
v_call: TRBV2
j_call: TRBJ2-7
clone_size: NA

cdr3_aa: CASLRGTGRYSPLHF
cdr3_nt: TGTGCCAGCCTCCGAGGGACAGGGAGGTATTCACCCCTCCACTTT
d_call: NA
v_call: TRBV21-1
j_call: TRBJ1-6
clone_size: few

cdr3_aa: CASSLRLETQYF
cdr3_nt: TGTGCCAGCAGCTTACGACTAGAGACCCAGTACTTC
d_call: NA
v_call: TRBV7-9
j_call: TRBJ2-5
clone_size: once

cdr3_aa: CASRSGTGNQPQHF
cdr3_nt: TGCGCCAGCAGGTCCGGGACAGGCAATCAGCCCCAGCATTTT
d_call: TRBD1
v_call: TRBV10-2
j_call: TRBJ1-5
clone_size: NA